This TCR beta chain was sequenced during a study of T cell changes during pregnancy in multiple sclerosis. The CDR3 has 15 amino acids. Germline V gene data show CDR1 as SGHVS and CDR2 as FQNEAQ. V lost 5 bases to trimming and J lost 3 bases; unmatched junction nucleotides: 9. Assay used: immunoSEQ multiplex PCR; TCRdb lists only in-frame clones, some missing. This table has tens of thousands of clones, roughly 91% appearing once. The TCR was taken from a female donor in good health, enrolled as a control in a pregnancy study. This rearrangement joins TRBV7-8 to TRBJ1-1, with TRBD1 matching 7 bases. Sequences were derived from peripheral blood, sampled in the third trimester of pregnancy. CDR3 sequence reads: CASSPAGGSDTEAFF. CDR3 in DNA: TGTGCCAGCAGCCCCGCAGGGGGGAGCGACACTGAAGCTTTCTTT.